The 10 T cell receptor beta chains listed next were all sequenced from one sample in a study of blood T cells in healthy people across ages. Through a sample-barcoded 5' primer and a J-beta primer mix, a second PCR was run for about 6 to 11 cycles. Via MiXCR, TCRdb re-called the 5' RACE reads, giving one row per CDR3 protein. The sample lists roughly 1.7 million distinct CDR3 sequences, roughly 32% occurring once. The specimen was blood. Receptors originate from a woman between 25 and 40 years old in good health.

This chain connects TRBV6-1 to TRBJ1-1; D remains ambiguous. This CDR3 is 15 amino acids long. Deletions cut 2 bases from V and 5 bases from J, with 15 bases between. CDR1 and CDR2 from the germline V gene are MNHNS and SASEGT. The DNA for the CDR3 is TGTGCCAGCAGTGAAAGACTAGGCCCGGCTACTGAAGCTTTCTTT. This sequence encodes CASSERLGPATEAFF.

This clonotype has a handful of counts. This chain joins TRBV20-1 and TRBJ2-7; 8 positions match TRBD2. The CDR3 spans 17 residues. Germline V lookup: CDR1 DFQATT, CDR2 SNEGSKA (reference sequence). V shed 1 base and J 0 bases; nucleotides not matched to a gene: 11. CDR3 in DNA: TGCAGTGCTAGAGCCCCCGGGGCGGGGGGTCTCTCCTACGAGCAGTACTTC. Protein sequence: CSARAPGAGGLSYEQYF.

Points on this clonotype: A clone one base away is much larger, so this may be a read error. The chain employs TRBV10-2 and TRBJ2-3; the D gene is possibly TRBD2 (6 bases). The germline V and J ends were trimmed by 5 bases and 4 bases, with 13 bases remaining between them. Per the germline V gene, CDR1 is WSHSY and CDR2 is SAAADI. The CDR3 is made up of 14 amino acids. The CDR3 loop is CASSTSRVADTQYF. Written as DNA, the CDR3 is TGCGCCAGCAGTACTAGCAGGGTCGCAGATACGCAGTATTTT.

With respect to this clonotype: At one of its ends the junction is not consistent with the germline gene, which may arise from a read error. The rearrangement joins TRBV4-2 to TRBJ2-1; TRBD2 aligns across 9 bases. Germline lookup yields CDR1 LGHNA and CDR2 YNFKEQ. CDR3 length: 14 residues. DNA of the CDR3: TGTGCCAGCAACCAAGGACTAGCGAGAAACGAGCAGTTCTTC. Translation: CASNQGLARNEQFF.

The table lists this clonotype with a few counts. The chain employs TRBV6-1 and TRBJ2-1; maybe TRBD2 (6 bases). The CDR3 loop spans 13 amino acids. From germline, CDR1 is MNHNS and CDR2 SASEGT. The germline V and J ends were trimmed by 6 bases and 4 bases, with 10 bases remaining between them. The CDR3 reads CASRTSRYNEQFF. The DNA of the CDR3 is TGTGCCAGCAGGACTAGTAGATACAATGAGCAGTTCTTC.

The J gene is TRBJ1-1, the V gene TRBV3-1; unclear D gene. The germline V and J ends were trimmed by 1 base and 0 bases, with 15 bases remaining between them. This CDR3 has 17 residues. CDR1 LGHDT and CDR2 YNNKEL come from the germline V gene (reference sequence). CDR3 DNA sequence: TGTGCCAGCAGCCAAGCCCCCAGGTGGGGTTTGAACACTGAAGCTTTCTTT. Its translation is CASSQAPRWGLNTEAFF. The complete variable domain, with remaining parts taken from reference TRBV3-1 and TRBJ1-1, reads DTAVSQTPKYLVTQMGNDKSIKCEQNLGHDTMYWYKQDSKKFLKIMFSYNNKELIINETVPNRFSPKSPDKAHLNLHINSLELGDSAVYFCASSQAPRWGLNTEAFFGQGTRLTVV.

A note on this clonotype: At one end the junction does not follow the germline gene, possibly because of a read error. CDR3 sequence reads: CASSLSGQGVYTNEKLFF. Written as DNA, the CDR3 is TGCGCCAGCAGTTTATCTGGTCAGGGGGTCTACACTAATGAAAAACTGTTTTTT. The J gene is TRBJ1-4, the V gene TRBV27; the match to TRBD1 covers 7 bases. CDR1 and CDR2 (germline): MNHEY, SMNVEV (reference sequence). The CDR3 is made up of 18 amino acids.

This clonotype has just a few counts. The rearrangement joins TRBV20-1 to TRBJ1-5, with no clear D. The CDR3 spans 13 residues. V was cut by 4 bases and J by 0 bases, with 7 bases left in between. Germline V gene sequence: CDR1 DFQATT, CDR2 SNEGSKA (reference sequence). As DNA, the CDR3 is TGCAGTGCTAAATCTTATAGCAATCAGCCCCAGCATTTT. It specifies CSAKSYSNQPQHF.

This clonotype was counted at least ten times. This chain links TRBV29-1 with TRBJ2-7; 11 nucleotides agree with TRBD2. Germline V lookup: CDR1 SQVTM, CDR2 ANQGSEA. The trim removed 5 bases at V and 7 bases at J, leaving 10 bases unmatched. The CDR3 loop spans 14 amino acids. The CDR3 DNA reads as TGCAGCGTTCCGATAGCGGGAGGGCTAGGGGAGCAGTACTTC. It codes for CSVPIAGGLGEQYF.

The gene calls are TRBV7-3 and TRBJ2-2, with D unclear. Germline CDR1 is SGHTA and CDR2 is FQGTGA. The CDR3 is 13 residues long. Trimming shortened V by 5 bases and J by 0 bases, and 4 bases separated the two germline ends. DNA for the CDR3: TGTGCCAGCAGCACAACGAACACCGGGGAGCTGTTTTTT. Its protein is CASSTTNTGELFF. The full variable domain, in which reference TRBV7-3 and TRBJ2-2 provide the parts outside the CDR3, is GAGVSQTPSNKVTEKGKYVELRCDPISGHTALYWYRQSLGQGPEFLIYFQGTGAADDSGLPNDRFFAVRPEGSVSTLKIQRTERGDSAVYLCASSTTNTGELFFGEGSRLTVL.